Presented here are 10 T cell receptor beta chains from one specimen sequenced in a study of blood T cell repertoires in COVID-19. Assay: immunoSEQ multiplex PCR; the TCRdb copy retains only in-frame clones and omits some. The sample includes around 88,000 clones, around 81% seen only once; the top ten take approximately 8.9%. Input material: peripheral blood. The receptors were sampled from a man in his fifties or sixties who had recovered from COVID-19.

The chain joins TRBV6-5 to TRBJ2-2; tentatively, D is TRBD2 (6 bases). The CDR3 is 14 amino acids. Trimming took 9 bases from V and 3 from J, leaving 14 bases between them. Germline assignment: CDR1 MNHEY and CDR2 SVGAGI. The CDR3 DNA reads TGTGCCAGGAATAACGGGGGTCACACCGGGGAGCTGTTTTTT. It codes for CARNNGGHTGELFF.

The V gene is TRBV18, the J gene TRBJ2-1; TRBD2 aligns across 7 bases. Trimming took 3 bases from V and 6 from J; bases not matched to a gene: 8. The length of the CDR3 is 15 residues. The germline V gene encodes CDR1 KGHSH and CDR2 LQKENI. This CDR3 reads CASSPGRALGNEQFF. CDR3 sequence (DNA): TGTGCCAGCTCACCGGGGAGGGCCCTCGGCAATGAGCAGTTCTTC.

The chain recombines TRBV25-1 with TRBJ2-1; D uncertain. The germline gives CDR1 MGHDK, CDR2 SYGVNS. CDR3 size: 14 residues. V shed 4 bases and J shed 6 bases, with 13 bases lying between them. The DNA of the CDR3 is TGTGCCAGCAGTGGTGTGACTGATTCCAATGAGCAGTTCTTC. This sequence encodes CASSGVTDSNEQFF.

This clone was found many times. The chain links TRBV30 to TRBJ2-7; D might be TRBD1 (6 bases). V lost 5 bases to trimming and J lost 3 bases, with 20 bases between them. CDR3 length equals 15 residues. CDR1 and CDR2 from the germline V gene are GTSNPN and SVGIG (reference sequence). DNA of the CDR3: TGTGCCTGGCCATGGGGGCTACTCAATAGCTACGAGCAGTACTTC. This sequence encodes CAWPWGLLNSYEQYF.

CDR3 amino acids: CASSNSIRMTSGRNTGELFF. DNA of the CDR3: TGTGCCAGCAGCAACTCCATCAGGATGACTAGCGGGCGGAACACCGGGGAGCTGTTTTTT. The chain carries TRBV5-5 and TRBJ2-2; 10 positions match TRBD2. V shed 4 bases and J 1 base; nucleotides not matched to a gene: 16. CDR3 length: 20 amino acids. Germline values: CDR1 SGHKS, CDR2 YYEKEE (reference sequence). The complete variable domain, with remaining parts taken from reference TRBV5-5 and TRBJ2-2, reads DAGVTQSPTHLIKTRGQQVTLRCSPISGHKSVSWYQQVLGQGPQFIFQYYEKEERGRGNFPDRFSARQFPNYSSELNVNALLLGDSALYLCASSNSIRMTSGRNTGELFFGEGSRLTVL.

The chain combines TRBV5-1 with TRBJ1-5; the D is unclear. Germline-derived CDR1 and CDR2 are SGHRS and YFSETQ. The CDR3 spans 15 residues. V gave up 0 bases and J gave up 2 bases, with 9 bases separating them. This CDR3 reads CASSLGPGGNQPQHF. CDR3 nucleotide sequence: TGCGCCAGCAGCTTGGGTCCGGGAGGCAATCAGCCCCAGCATTTT.

The genes are TRBV10-1 and TRBJ2-7; D is unclear. The CDR3 consists of 10 residues. The germline CDR1 and CDR2 sequences are WNHNN and SYGVQD (reference sequence). V was pared by 6 bases and J by 2 bases, with 2 bases between. This CDR3 reads CASSAYEQYF. The CDR3 bases are TGCGCCAGCAGCGCCTACGAGCAGTACTTC.

This chain connects TRBV5-6 to TRBJ2-6; 7 bases line up with TRBD2. Germline lookup yields CDR1 SGHDT and CDR2 YYEEEE. J was trimmed by 12 bases and V by 7 bases; bases with no gene match: 1. This CDR3 region has 10 residues. The CDR3 is CASSGGVLTF. The DNA of the CDR3 is TGTGCCAGCTCGGGGGGCGTCCTGACTTTC.

This chain connects TRBV2 to TRBJ2-7; TRBD1 matches 7 bases. V lost 8 bases and J lost 2; bases outside the gene matches: 6. Germline lookup yields CDR1 SNHLY and CDR2 FYNNEI. The length of the CDR3 is 13 residues. CDR3 loop: CASREDRTYEQYF. The CDR3 bases are TGTGCCAGCCGAGAGGACAGGACCTACGAGCAGTACTTC.

This clone was seen just once. This sequence joins TRBV28 and TRBJ2-4; D is unresolved. Germline CDR1 is MDHEN and CDR2 is SYDVKM. CDR3 length: 16 residues. V shed 5 bases and J shed 0 bases, with 14 bases lying between them. The CDR3 region is CASSTHSLLAKNIQYF. The DNA for the CDR3 is TGTGCCAGCAGTACACACAGCCTTCTAGCCAAAAACATTCAGTACTTC. The full variable domain, in which reference TRBV28 and TRBJ2-4 provide the parts outside the CDR3, is DVKVTQSSRYLVKRTGEKVFLECVQDMDHENMFWYRQDPGLGLRLIYFSYDVKMKEKGDIPEGYSVSREKKERFSLILESASTNQTSMYLCASSTHSLLAKNIQYFGAGTRLSVL.